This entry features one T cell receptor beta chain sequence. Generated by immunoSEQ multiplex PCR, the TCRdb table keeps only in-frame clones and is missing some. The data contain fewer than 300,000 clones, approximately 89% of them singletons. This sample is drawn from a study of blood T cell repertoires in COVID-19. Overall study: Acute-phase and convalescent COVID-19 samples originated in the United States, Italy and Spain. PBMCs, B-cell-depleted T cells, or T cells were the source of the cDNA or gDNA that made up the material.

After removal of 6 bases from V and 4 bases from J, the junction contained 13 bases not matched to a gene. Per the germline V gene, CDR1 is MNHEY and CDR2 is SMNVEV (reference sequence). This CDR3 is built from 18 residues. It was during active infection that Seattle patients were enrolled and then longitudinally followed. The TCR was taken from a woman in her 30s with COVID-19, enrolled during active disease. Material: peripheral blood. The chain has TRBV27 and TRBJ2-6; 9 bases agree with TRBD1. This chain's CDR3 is CASRPQGALSLGANVLTF. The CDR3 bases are TGTGCCAGCAGGCCACAGGGGGCACTATCCCTGGGGGCCAACGTCCTGACTTTC. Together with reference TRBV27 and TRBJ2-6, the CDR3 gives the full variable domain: EAQVTQNPRYLITVTGKKLTVTCSQNMNHEYMSWYRQDPGLGLRQIYYSMNVEVTDKGDVPEGYKVSRKEKRNFPLILESPSPNQTSLYFCASRPQGALSLGANVLTFGAGSRLTVL.